This T cell receptor (beta chain) comes out of a study of cytomegalovirus exposure and HLA in healthy donors. For the study at large: Approximately 200 million T cells yielded 100 million or so unique TCR beta sequences in earlier analysis.

Researchers ran the PCR with 60 Vbeta and 13 Jbeta primers. TCRdb's table, derived via immunoSEQ multiplex PCR, lists solely in-frame clones and lacks some. The repertoire holds about 160,000 clones, roughly 81% seen once, with roughly 2.1% in the top ten. Trimming cost V 0 bases and J 1 base; bases outside gene matches: 3. CDR1 and CDR2 (germline): SGHNT, YYREEE (reference sequence). CDR3 length: 15 residues. All the people who gave samples were healthy bone marrow donors. Regarding this clone: The antigen remains undetermined.

Study-wide results and caveats: Earlier analysis looked at TCR beta V segments, and most were productive about 87% or about 30% of the time. Association of approximately 16,000 TCR beta sequences with HLA alleles was found at 0.05 false discovery rate in a later analysis.

Sequenced material: PBMCs. This TCR derives from a man aged 18-30 years in good health and CMV-seropositive. The chain couples TRBV5-4 to TRBJ1-1, with TRBD1 identical over 7 bases. Written as DNA, the CDR3 is TGTGCCAGCAGCTTGGGGGGACAGTCGAACACTGAAGCTTTCTTT. Translated, it gives CASSLGGQSNTEAFF.